Here is one T cell receptor beta chain with its context. The data originate from a study of shared clonotypes between healthy human individuals. Clones were sequenced by immunoSEQ multiplex PCR, and TCRdb holds only the in-frame ones, with some missing. The table shows over 2 million clones, with approximately 90% occurring only once. The germline CDR1 and CDR2 sequences are SEHNR and FQNEAQ (reference sequence). The V gene lost 0 bases and the J gene lost 4 bases, with 22 bases spanning the gap. The CDR3 has 19 amino acids. The rearrangement links TRBV7-9 to TRBJ2-1; no definite D call. Sequencing input: naive CD4+ T cells from PBMCs. Noted subset: CD45RA+ positively selected. The receptor's source is a young man in good health. Some clones in this sample may be carry-over from other donors' samples. The CDR3 DNA follows: TGTGCCAGCAGCTTAGCAGGGAAGTGGCCTCGTCCACTTTACAATGAGCAGTTCTTC. Translation gives CASSLAGKWPRPLYNEQFF.